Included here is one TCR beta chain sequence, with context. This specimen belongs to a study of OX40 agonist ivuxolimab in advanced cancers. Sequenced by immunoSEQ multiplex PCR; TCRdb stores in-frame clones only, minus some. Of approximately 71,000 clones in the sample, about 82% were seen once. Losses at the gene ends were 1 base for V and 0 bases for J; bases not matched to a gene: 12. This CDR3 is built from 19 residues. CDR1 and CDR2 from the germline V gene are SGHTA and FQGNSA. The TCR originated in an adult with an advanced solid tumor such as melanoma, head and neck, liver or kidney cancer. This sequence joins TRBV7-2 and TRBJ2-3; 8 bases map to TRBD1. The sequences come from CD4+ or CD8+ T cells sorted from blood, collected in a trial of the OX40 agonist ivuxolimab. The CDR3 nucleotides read TGTGCCAGCAGCTTAGGTCGAGACAGGGGAATGGTGAGCACAGATACGCAGTATTTT. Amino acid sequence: CASSLGRDRGMVSTDTQYF.